This T cell receptor (beta chain) was sequenced in a study of blood T cell repertoires in COVID-19 (dated by TCRdb to 2018 to 2021). A note on the overall study: Collaborator samples came from the United States, Italy and Spain and covered acute and convalescent phases of COVID-19. The samples were drawn from two sources: the first 160 participants of the ongoing ImmuneRACE study, and fewer than 1,500 subjects contributed by 6 global collaborators. Nearly every sample came with metadata listing a de-identified subject ID, COVID-19 status, age in years and sex. The material from the prospective study consisted of cDNA or gDNA derived from T cells, B-cell-depleted T cells, or PBMCs. The repertoires were released in a freely available public database intended as a resource for research on the immune response to SARS-CoV-2. Where available, HLA class I and class II types were obtained from metadata supplied by the sample provider rather than from assay-based typing. The dataset comprised deeply sampled blood TCRbeta repertoires from subjects exposed to, actively infected with, or recovered from COVID-19. What the authors observed across the whole study: How much clinical and demographic metadata was included differed by source and by participant, and the metadata was provided uncurated.

Details on this clone: The antigen it recognizes is unknown. Base quality data are lacking; no much larger clone is found one base away.

One collaborating source in Seattle enrolled patients during active infection and followed them longitudinally through the course of disease. Whole blood was collected in K2EDTA tubes by collaborating institutions according to the institutions' own protocols. For TCRbeta analysis, collaborators shipped samples in one of three forms: frozen whole blood, isolated PBMCs, or DNA extracted from either of those sample types. The CDR3 covers 13 residues, taking in both the cysteine and the phenylalanine. Only the CDR3 region is kept as DNA, spanning 39 bases read in frame from base 1. Clipping removes 5 bases from V and 5 bases from J, with 2 as the unmatched junction base count. The immunoSEQ Assay, a bias-controlled multiplex PCR, was used to amplify TCRbeta CDR3 regions from genomic DNA. The authors' analysis ran thus. Nucleated cell counts per sample were estimated from amplification of reference gene primers within the assay. To quantify the absolute abundance of each unique TCRbeta CDR3 rearrangement, sequence reads were collapsed and filtered. For each sample, productive Simpson clonality was calculated by taking the square root of Simpson's diversity index across productive rearrangements. TCRdb provides this immuneACCESS table in a form limited to in-frame rearrangements. Some clones are lacking; in checked studies, under half of them reflect an unresolved V gene, and why the rest are absent is not known. V and J calls and clone size are as listed in that table; D and trimming were resolved from the DNA. Recorded for this sample are roughly 120,000 clones; 60% to 80% of them occurred a single time. The top ten constitute 5.5% to 7.5% of the sample.

The chain uses TRBV12-3 or TRBV12-4 and TRBJ2-1, and TRBD1 matches 8 of the central bases. Input material: peripheral blood. The TCR sequence derives from a man older than 75 with COVID-19, enrolled during active disease. In nucleotides, the sequence is TGTGCCAGCAGTCAGGACAGGGACAATGAGCAGTTCTTC. This gives the protein CASSQDRDNEQFF.